This T cell receptor beta chain was recovered during a study of cytomegalovirus exposure and HLA in healthy donors. In the study overall: The Caucasian-associated ancestry cluster contained 75% to 85% of the 300 to 450 genotyped donors. Study results and caveats: The study found most TCR sequences rare, yet found some public TCRs in many donors.

The CDR3 spans 15 residues. With 2 bases removed from V and 6 bases from J, the gap between germline ends came to 17 bases. CDR1 SGHDN and CDR2 FVKESK come from the germline V gene. PCR involved 60 Vbeta and 13 Jbeta primers. Using immunoSEQ multiplex PCR, the repertoire was profiled, and TCRdb retains in-frame clones only, with some absent. Here the sample spans about 120,000 clones, about 68% being singletons. This clone was recorded a few times. Its specificity is unknown. The donors, nominally healthy at sampling, likely had unrecorded immune exposures. The receptor comes from a woman between 40 and 55 years old in good health and CMV-seropositive. What was sequenced was PBMCs. The rearrangement joins TRBV14 to TRBJ2-7; D may be TRBD2 (7 bases). The CDR3 DNA reads as TGTGCCAGCAGCCAAATACGGGGGCGGGAGAGCGAGCAGTACTTC. Translation gives CASSQIRGRESEQYF.